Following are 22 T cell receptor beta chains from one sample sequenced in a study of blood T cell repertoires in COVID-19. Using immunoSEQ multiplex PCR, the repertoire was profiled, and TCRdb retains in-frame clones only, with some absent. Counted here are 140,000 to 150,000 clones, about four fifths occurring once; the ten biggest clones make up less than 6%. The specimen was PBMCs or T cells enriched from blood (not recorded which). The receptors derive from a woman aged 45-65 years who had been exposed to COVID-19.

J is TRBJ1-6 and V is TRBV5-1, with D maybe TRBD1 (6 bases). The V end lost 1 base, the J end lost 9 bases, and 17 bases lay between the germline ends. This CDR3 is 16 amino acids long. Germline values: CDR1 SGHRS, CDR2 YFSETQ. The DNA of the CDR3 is TGCGCCAGCAGCTTGTCGCGAGGGGGGGTTAGTTCACCCCTCCACTTT. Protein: CASSLSRGGVSSPLHF.

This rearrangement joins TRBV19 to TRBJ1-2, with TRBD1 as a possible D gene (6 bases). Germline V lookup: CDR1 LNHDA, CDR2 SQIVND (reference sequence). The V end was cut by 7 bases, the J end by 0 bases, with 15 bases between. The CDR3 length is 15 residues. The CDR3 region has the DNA TGTGCCAGTACCAAACGGACAGTTTCTAACTATGGCTACACCTTC. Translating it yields CASTKRTVSNYGYTF.

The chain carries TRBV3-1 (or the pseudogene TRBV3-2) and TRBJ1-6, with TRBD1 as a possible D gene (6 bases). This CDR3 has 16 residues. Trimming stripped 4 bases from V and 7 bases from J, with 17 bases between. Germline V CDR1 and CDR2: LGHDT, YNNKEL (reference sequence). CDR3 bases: TGTGCCAGCAGCCCCCCCCGCACAGGGTTGAATTCACCCCTCCACTTT. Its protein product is CASSPPRTGLNSPLHF.

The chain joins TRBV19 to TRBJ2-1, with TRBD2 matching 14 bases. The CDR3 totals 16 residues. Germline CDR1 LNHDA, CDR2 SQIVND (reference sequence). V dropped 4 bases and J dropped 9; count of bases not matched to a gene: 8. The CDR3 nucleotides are TGTGCCAGTAGTAGCCGGGGGACTAGCGGGAGCGCTGAGCAGTTCTTC. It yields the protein CASSSRGTSGSAEQFF.

The CDR3 is CASRIRDRSRYSNQPQHF. Here the CDR3 DNA reads TGTGCCAGCAGGATCCGGGACAGGAGCCGATATAGCAATCAGCCCCAGCATTTT. The chain recombines TRBV5-6 with TRBJ1-5; 8 bases are a match to TRBD1. This CDR3 has 18 amino acids. Trimming at V came to 5 bases and at J to 0 bases, leaving 13 bases not matched to a gene. Germline V gene sequence: CDR1 SGHDT, CDR2 YYEEEE.

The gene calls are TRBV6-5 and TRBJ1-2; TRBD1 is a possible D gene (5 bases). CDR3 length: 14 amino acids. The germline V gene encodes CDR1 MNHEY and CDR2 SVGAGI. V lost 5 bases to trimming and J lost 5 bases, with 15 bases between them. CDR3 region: CASSRVQGGYGYTF. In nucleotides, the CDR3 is TGTGCCAGCAGTCGCGTGCAGGGAGGGTATGGCTACACCTTC.

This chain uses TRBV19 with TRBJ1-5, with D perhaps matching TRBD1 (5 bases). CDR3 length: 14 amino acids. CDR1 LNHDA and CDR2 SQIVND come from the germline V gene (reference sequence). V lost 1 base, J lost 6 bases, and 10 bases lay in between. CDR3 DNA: TGTGCCAGTAGTATAGTGGGGGGGGGTCAGCCCCAGCATTTT. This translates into CASSIVGGGQPQHF.

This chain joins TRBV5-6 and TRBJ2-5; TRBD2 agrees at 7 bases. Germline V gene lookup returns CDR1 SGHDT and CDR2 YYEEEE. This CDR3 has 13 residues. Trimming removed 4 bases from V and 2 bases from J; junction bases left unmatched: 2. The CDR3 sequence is CASSKRGQETQYF. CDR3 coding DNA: TGTGCCAGCAGCAAGCGGGGACAAGAGACCCAGTACTTC.

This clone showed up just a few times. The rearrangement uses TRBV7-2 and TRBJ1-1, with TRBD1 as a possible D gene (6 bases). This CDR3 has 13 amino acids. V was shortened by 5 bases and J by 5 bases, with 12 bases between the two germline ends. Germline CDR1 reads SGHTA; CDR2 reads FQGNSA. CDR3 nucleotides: TGTGCCAGCAGCCAAGGGGGAAGGACTGAAGCTTTCTTT. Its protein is CASSQGGRTEAFF.

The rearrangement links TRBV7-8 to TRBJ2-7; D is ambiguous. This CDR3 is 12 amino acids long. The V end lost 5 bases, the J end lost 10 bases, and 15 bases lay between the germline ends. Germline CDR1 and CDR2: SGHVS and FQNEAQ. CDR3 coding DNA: TGTGCCAGCAGCATATCTCTAGATGCACAGTACTTC. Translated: CASSISLDAQYF.

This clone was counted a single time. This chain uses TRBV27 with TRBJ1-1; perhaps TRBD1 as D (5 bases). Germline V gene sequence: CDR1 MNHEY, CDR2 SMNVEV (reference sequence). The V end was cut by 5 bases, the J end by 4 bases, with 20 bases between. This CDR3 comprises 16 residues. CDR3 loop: CASSPQPTWGGTEAFF. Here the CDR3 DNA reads TGTGCCAGCAGTCCCCAACCCACTTGGGGGGGCACTGAAGCTTTCTTT.

CDR3 bases: TGTGCCAGCAGCGCACTAGCGGGGGCCCCGGATGAGCAGTTCTTC. Encoded protein: CASSALAGAPDEQFF. V usage is TRBV9 and J usage is TRBJ2-1; 11 bases fit TRBD2. CDR1 and CDR2 from the germline V gene are SGDLS and YYNGEE. CDR3 size: 15 residues. V trimming: 3 bases; J trimming: 8 bases; junction bases outside the gene matches: 7.

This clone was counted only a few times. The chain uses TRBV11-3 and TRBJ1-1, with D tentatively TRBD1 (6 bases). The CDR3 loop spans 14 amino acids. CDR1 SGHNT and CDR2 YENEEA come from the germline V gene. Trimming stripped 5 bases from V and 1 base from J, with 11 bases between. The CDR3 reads CASSDSDRNTEAFF. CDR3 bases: TGTGCCAGCAGCGATTCGGACAGGAACACTGAAGCTTTCTTT. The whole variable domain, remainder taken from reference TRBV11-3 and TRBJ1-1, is EAGVVQSPRYKIIEKKQPVAFWCNPISGHNTLYWYLQNLGQGPELLIRYENEEAVDDSQLPKDRFSAERLKGVDSTLKIQPAELGDSAVYLCASSDSDRNTEAFFGQGTRLTVV.

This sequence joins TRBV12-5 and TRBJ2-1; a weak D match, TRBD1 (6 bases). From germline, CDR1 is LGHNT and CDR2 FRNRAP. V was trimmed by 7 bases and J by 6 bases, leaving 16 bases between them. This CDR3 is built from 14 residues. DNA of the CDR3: TGTGCTAGTGCTCCCGGTGGGGGCCCCAATGAGCAGTTCTTC. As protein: CASAPGGGPNEQFF.

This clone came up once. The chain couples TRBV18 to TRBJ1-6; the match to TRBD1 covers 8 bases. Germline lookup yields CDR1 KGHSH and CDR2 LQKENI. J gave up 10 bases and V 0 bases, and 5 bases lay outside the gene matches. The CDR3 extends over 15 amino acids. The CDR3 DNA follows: TGTGCCAGCTCACCACCGAGGACAGGGAACTCACCCCTCCACTTT. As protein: CASSPPRTGNSPLHF.

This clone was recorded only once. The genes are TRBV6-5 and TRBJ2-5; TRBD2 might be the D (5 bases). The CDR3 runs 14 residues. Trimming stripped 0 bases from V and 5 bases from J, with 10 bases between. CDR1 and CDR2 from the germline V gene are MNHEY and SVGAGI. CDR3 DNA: TGTGCCAGCAGTTACTCCGGGATTGGGGAGACCCAGTACTTC. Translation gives CASSYSGIGETQYF.

The CDR3 sequence is CASSPSSRDRVRGSKLAGVDEQFF. DNA of the CDR3: TGTGCCAGCAGCCCCTCCTCGAGGGACAGGGTAAGGGGTAGTAAGCTAGCGGGAGTCGATGAGCAGTTCTTC. The gene calls are TRBV3-1 (or the pseudogene TRBV3-2) and TRBJ2-1; tentative D call: TRBD2 (10 bases). Trimming stripped 4 bases from V and 8 bases from J, with 45 bases between. The CDR3 sequence is 24 residues long. The V gene's germline CDR1 is LGHDT and CDR2 YNNKEL (reference sequence).

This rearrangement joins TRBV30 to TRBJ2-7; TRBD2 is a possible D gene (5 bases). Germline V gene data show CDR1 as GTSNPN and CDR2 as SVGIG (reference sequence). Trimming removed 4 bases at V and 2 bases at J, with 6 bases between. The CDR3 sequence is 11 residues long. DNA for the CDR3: TGTGCCTGGAAGGAGGCCTACGAGCAGTACTTC. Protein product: CAWKEAYEQYF.

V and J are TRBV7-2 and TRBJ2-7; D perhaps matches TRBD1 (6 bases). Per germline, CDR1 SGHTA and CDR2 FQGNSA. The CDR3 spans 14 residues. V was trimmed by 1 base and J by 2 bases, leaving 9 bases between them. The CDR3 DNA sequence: TGTGCCAGCAGCTTAGTTTCAGGGGCCTACGAGCAGTACTTC. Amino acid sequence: CASSLVSGAYEQYF. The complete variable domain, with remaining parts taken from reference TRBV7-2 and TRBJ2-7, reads GAGVSQSPSNKVTEKGKDVELRCDPISGHTALYWYRQSLGQGLEFLIYFQGNSAPDKSGLPSDRFSAERTGGSVSTLTIQRTQQEDSAVYLCASSLVSGAYEQYFGPGTRLTVT.

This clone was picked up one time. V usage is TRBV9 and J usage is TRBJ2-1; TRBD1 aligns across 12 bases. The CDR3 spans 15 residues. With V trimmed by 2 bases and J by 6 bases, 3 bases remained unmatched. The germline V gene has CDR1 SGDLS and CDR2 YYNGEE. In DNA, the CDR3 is TGTGCCAGCAGCGTGATGGGACAGGGGGCCAATGAGCAGTTCTTC. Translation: CASSVMGQGANEQFF.

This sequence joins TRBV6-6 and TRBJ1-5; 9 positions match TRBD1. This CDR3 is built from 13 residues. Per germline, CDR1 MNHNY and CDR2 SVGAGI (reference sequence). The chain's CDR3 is CAERQGGNQPQHF. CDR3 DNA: TGTGCAGAACGACAGGGGGGAAATCAGCCCCAGCATTTT.

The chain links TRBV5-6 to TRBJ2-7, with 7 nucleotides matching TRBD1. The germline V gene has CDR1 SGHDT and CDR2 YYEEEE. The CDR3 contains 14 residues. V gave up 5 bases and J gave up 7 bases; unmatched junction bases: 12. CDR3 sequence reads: CASSRADRAVEQYF. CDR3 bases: TGTGCCAGCAGTAGAGCCGACAGGGCGGTTGAGCAGTACTTC.